A single sample gave rise to the 25 T cell receptor beta chains below, sequenced in a study of spatial heterogeneity in lung cancer. Study-wide findings and caveats: Mutation tallies in tumors tracked expanded intratumoral alpha and beta TCR counts.

Time point denoted: sample taken at primary tumor resection. Their antigens remain unidentified. TCRdb re-called the 5' RACE reads through MiXCR, storing one row per CDR3 protein. The sample records 6,000 to 9,000 distinct CDR3 sequences, approximately 3.1% being singletons. The sample consisted of lung tumor tissue, taken at surgery. The receptors shown here come from a male donor with early-stage non-small cell lung cancer.

This clonotype was observed a few times. Since a much larger clone is just one base distant, this may be a read error. The chain is built from TRBV4-1 and TRBJ2-1, with TRBD2 identical over 11 bases. The CDR3 contains 20 residues. The germline V gene encodes CDR1 MGHRA and CDR2 YSYEKL. Germline trimming cut 4 bases from V and 6 bases from J; bases unmatched to any gene: 20. This CDR3 is CASSPEGTGVLAGVVNEQFF. The CDR3 DNA reads as TGCGCCAGCAGCCCCGAGGGGACAGGCGTACTAGCGGGAGTGGTCAATGAGCAGTTCTTC.

Relative to its sample, this clonotype is medium-sized (0.01 to 0.1%). The V call is TRBV5-5, the J call TRBJ2-7; D is ambiguous. The length of the CDR3 is 14 residues. The germline V and J ends were trimmed by 6 bases and 0 bases, with 13 bases remaining between them. Germline-derived CDR1 and CDR2 are SGHKS and YYEKEE (reference sequence). CDR3 protein: CASIRQLSSYEQYF. CDR3 bases: TGTGCCAGCATCAGGCAATTGAGCTCCTACGAGCAGTACTTC.

By frequency in the sample, this clonotype is medium-sized. The genes are TRBV4-1 and TRBJ1-3; TRBD1 might be the D (6 bases). CDR1 and CDR2 (germline): MGHRA, YSYEKL. V shed 0 bases and J shed 5 bases, with 11 bases lying between them. This CDR3 region has 15 residues. For the CDR3, the DNA is TGCGCCAGCAGCCAAGAGGGGGGGCAAAGAAACACCATATATTTT. The encoded protein is CASSQEGGQRNTIYF.

This clonotype was seen once. The junction departs from the called germline gene at one end, perhaps through a read error. The rearrangement links TRBV7-3 to TRBJ1-5; no clear D. The CDR3 totals 13 residues. CDR1 SGHTA and CDR2 FQGTGA come from the germline V gene. CDR3 nucleotide sequence: TGTGCCAGCAGTAAGGGAGACAATAAGCCCCAGCATTTT. This codes for CASSKGDNKPQHF.

This clonotype showed up many times. J is TRBJ1-2 and V is TRBV29-1; D unresolved. V gave up 0 bases and J gave up 3 bases, with 2 bases separating them. CDR3 length: 11 residues. CDR1 SQVTM and CDR2 ANQGSEA come from the germline V gene. The CDR3: CSVEDHYGYTF. CDR3 in DNA: TGCAGCGTTGAAGACCACTATGGCTACACCTTC.

This clonotype was counted ten times or more. The chain has TRBV5-6 and TRBJ1-1; D unresolved. Trimming left V 3 bases short and J 1 base short, with 13 bases between. Germline V CDR1 and CDR2: SGHDT, YYEEEE. The CDR3 totals 15 residues. The CDR3 DNA reads as TGTGCCAGCAGCTCGACACGGACGGCGAACACTGAAGCTTTCTTT. Protein product: CASSSTRTANTEAFF.

This clonotype is deemed medium-sized. The chain combines TRBV7-8 with TRBJ1-5, with 11 bases matching TRBD1. Trimming cost V 3 bases and J 6 bases; bases outside gene matches: 4. This CDR3 comprises 15 residues. Germline V CDR1 and CDR2: SGHVS, FQNEAQ. CDR3 coding DNA: TGTGCCAGCAGCTTGGACAGGGGGCTGGGTCAGCCCCAGCATTTT. Encoded protein: CASSLDRGLGQPQHF.

The chain uses TRBV9 and TRBJ2-5; TRBD2 aligns across 10 bases. This CDR3 region has 16 residues. Germline CDR1 reads SGDLS; CDR2 reads YYNGEE. The J segment lost 2 bases and the V segment lost 0 bases, leaving 4 bases of the junction unmatched. The CDR3 loop reads CASSVGSGGGQETQYF. CDR3 coding DNA: TGTGCCAGCAGCGTAGGGAGCGGGGGGGGTCAAGAGACCCAGTACTTC.

This clonotype is labeled medium-sized. The V and J genes are TRBV7-2 and TRBJ2-7; no firm D call. Germline CDR1 and CDR2: SGHTA and FQGNSA. The germline V and J ends were trimmed by 4 bases and 5 bases, with 15 bases remaining between them. The CDR3 sequence is 14 residues long. CDR3 in amino acids: CASSSLPRSDEQYF. The CDR3 DNA is TGTGCCAGCAGCTCTCTCCCCAGGAGCGACGAGCAGTACTTC.

The CDR3 loop reads CASTTSGKERGTEAFF. CDR3 nucleotides: TGTGCCAGCACCACGAGTGGGAAAGAAAGGGGCACTGAAGCTTTCTTT. The chain is built from TRBV27 and TRBJ1-1; D might be TRBD1 (5 bases). The CDR3 runs to 16 residues. The V end lost 7 bases, the J end lost 4 bases, and 22 bases lay between the germline ends. Per the germline V gene, CDR1 is MNHEY and CDR2 is SMNVEV (reference sequence).

For this clonotype: With a much larger clone just one base away, this may be a read error. This sequence joins TRBV27 and TRBJ1-2, with no clear D. Deletions cut 8 bases from V and 4 bases from J, with 17 bases between. CDR3 length: 14 residues. Germline CDR1 and CDR2: MNHEY and SMNVEV (reference sequence). For the CDR3, the DNA is TGTGCCAGCGGGCGCTTGGAGGGCGGCTATGGCTACACCTTC. It codes for CASGRLEGGYGYTF.

In this sample, this clonotype is medium-sized. The chain links TRBV24-1 to TRBJ1-1; D ambiguous. Per the germline V gene, CDR1 is KGHDR and CDR2 is SFDVKD. Trimming stripped 8 bases from V and 1 base from J, with 34 bases between. The CDR3 contains 21 residues. CDR3 residues: CATTDHRKVVLRGSENTEAFF. The CDR3 nucleotides read TGTGCCACCACTGACCACAGAAAGGTCGTTTTGAGAGGAAGTGAGAACACTGAAGCTTTCTTT.

Ten or more counts support this clonotype. This chain joins TRBV6-2 or TRBV6-3 and TRBJ2-3, with D possibly being TRBD1 (5 bases). Looked up from germline, CDR1 is MNHEY and CDR2 is SVGEGT. The CDR3 covers 18 residues. V lost 0 bases, J lost 2 bases, and 18 bases lay in between. CDR3 amino acids: CASSYSGHRGKNTDTQYF. Here the CDR3 DNA reads TGTGCCAGCAGTTACTCAGGACATCGAGGAAAAAACACAGATACGCAGTATTTT.

In this sample, this clonotype is medium-sized. The chain employs TRBV10-3 and TRBJ2-1; 13 bases fit TRBD2. This CDR3 has 16 residues. Germline V CDR1 and CDR2: ENHRY, SYGVKD. Unmatched junction bases numbered 4, after V lost 3 bases and J lost 5 bases. The CDR3 DNA reads as TGTGCCATCAGTGACTCACTAGCGGGGGGGCACAATGAGCAGTTCTTC. Translation gives CAISDSLAGGHNEQFF.

This clonotype was seen repeatedly, ten times or more. V and J are TRBV5-1 and TRBJ1-1; TRBD1 is a possible D gene (6 bases). CDR1 is SGHRS and CDR2 is YFSETQ in the germline V gene. Trimming removed 3 bases from V and 0 bases from J, with 18 bases in between. This CDR3 is built from 17 residues. DNA of the CDR3: TGCGCCAGCAGCTGGAGTGGGGGGCCCCCTATGAACACTGAAGCTTTCTTT. Its translation: CASSWSGGPPMNTEAFF.

This clonotype is medium-sized (0.01 to 0.1%). A clone one base away is much larger, so this may be a read error. V and J are TRBV7-9 and TRBJ1-2, with unresolved D. Germline CDR1 reads SEHNR; CDR2 reads FQNEAQ (reference sequence). This CDR3 region has 13 residues. The CDR3 DNA reads as TGTGCCAGCAGCTTAGACGAGGGTTATGGCTACAACTTC. Its protein product is CASSLDEGYGYNF.

This clonotype is termed medium-sized (0.01 to 0.1%). The genes are TRBV10-3 and TRBJ1-2; tentatively, D is TRBD1 (6 bases). The V gene lost 7 bases and the J gene lost 2 bases, with 11 bases spanning the gap. Germline V CDR1 and CDR2: ENHRY, SYGVKD. There are 13 residues in the CDR3. CDR3 in DNA: TGTGCCATCATGGGAGGACAGAACTATGGCTACACCTTC. It codes for CAIMGGQNYGYTF.

This clonotype was observed many times. The chain combines TRBV7-2 with TRBJ1-2, with D perhaps TRBD1 (5 bases). The CDR3 length is 14 residues. V lost 8 bases and J 7 bases, leaving 20 bases between the germline ends. Germline loops: CDR1 SGHTA, CDR2 FQGNSA. The CDR3 sequence is CASPGTPTGRGYTF. The DNA of the CDR3 is TGTGCCAGCCCTGGGACGCCTACGGGTCGTGGCTACACCTTC.

By proportion, this clonotype is medium-sized. J is TRBJ2-2 and V is TRBV5-6; D is ambiguous. Trimming cost V 1 base and J 4 bases, with 5 bases left between them. Germline CDR1 is SGHDT and CDR2 is YYEEEE. This CDR3 has 13 residues. For the CDR3, the DNA is TGTGCCAGCAGCTTGTGGGGCACCGGGGAGCTGTTTTTT. Translation: CASSLWGTGELFF.

This clonotype was seen ten or more times. The chain is built from TRBV20-1 and TRBJ2-3; possible D gene TRBD2, 6 bases. This CDR3 has 15 residues. Germline loops: CDR1 DFQATT, CDR2 SNEGSKA (reference sequence). Deletions cut 6 bases from V and 4 bases from J, with 20 bases between. This CDR3 reads CSALGPLAPADTQYF. CDR3 coding DNA: TGCAGTGCCCTTGGCCCGCTAGCGCCGGCAGATACGCAGTATTTT.

In its sample, this clonotype was seen many times. The gene calls are TRBV6-5 and TRBJ2-1; TRBD2 matches at 8 bases. Looked up from germline, CDR1 is MNHEY and CDR2 is SVGAGI. V lost 0 bases to trimming and J lost 5 bases; unmatched junction nucleotides: 6. The CDR3 length is 16 residues. The CDR3 coding sequence is TGTGCCAGCAGTTACTCGCCGGGGGGGCCTCACAATGAGCAGTTCTTC. Amino acid sequence: CASSYSPGGPHNEQFF.

This clonotype was seen only a few times. J is TRBJ1-2 and V is TRBV30; weak D call: TRBD1 (6 bases). Trimming shortened V by 8 bases and J by 4 bases, and 20 bases separated the two germline ends. The CDR3 is 14 amino acids. Germline values: CDR1 GTSNPN, CDR2 SVGIG (reference sequence). Here the CDR3 reads CAAGIGGGGYGYTF. CDR3 nucleotide sequence: TGTGCCGCTGGAATAGGGGGAGGTGGCTATGGCTACACCTTC. Variable domain in full (rest from reference TRBV30 and TRBJ1-2): SQTIHQWPATLVQPVGSPLSLECTVEGTSNPNLYWYRQAAGRGLQLLFYSVGIGQISSEVPQNLSASRPQDRQFILSSKKLLLSDSGFYLCAAGIGGGGYGYTFGSGTRLTVV.

The table lists this clonotype with a few counts. Possible read error: a much larger clone is one base away. The V call is TRBV20-1, the J call TRBJ1-2; no firm D call. Germline V gives CDR1 DFQATT, CDR2 SNEGSKA (reference sequence). This CDR3 has 12 residues. The CDR3: CSARTETYGYNF. The CDR3 coding sequence is TGCAGTGCTAGAACTGAGACCTATGGCTACAACTTC.

This clonotype is labeled as medium-sized. This chain joins TRBV27 and TRBJ2-7, with TRBD1 matching 7 bases. J gave up 1 base and V 6 bases, and 9 bases lay outside the gene matches. The CDR3 has 15 residues. Germline lookup yields CDR1 MNHEY and CDR2 SMNVEV (reference sequence). The CDR3 region is CASSNRGEGSYEQYF. Here the CDR3 DNA reads TGTGCCAGCAGCAACAGGGGAGAGGGGTCCTACGAGCAGTACTTC.

The table lists this clonotype with many counts. In nucleotides, the CDR3 is TGCAGCGCTGTTCAGCCGGGACATTCTGGCCTCCACTTT. The encoded protein is CSAVQPGHSGLHF. The chain combines TRBV29-1 with TRBJ1-6; a weak D match, TRBD1 (6 bases). CDR1 SQVTM and CDR2 ANQGSEA come from the germline V gene. V was pared by 7 bases and J by 15 bases, with 22 bases between. The CDR3 is made up of 13 amino acids.